Listed below are T cell receptor beta chains from one sample, sequenced in a study of T cells in tumors after PD-1 blockade. The assay was immunoSEQ multiplex PCR, and TCRdb's table has in-frame clones only and misses some. Seen here are around 21,000 clones, over 75% observed once, and the top ten hold about a quarter. The sequenced sample was PBMCs, obtained after anti-PD-1 therapy. The source of these receptors is a human donor with advanced basal cell or squamous cell carcinoma (not recorded which). Both conserved end residues are part of each CDR3. Fields, in order: D gene, clone size, J gene, V gene, CDR3 protein, CDR3 DNA. A D gene is named only where the DNA matches it firmly. Clone size appears in some rows only: once, few, many, or a class for an expanded clone.

NA,NA,TRBJ2-2,TRBV6-4,CASSDLAGRDTGELFF,TGTGCCAGCAGTGACCTCGCGGGGCGAGACACCGGGGAGCTGTTTTTT
TRBD2,NA,TRBJ2-1,TRBV5-1,CASSPTGGGYNEQFF,TGCGCCAGCAGTCCGACCGGGGGAGGGTACAATGAGCAGTTCTTC
TRBD2,NA,TRBJ2-1,TRBV7-2,CASSLVTSGYNEQFF,TGTGCCAGCAGCTTAGTGACTAGCGGGTACAATGAGCAGTTCTTC
NA,NA,TRBJ1-3,TRBV7-9,CASSPGSGTSGNTIYF,TGTGCCAGCAGCCCAGGTTCCGGGACCTCTGGAAACACCATATATTTT
NA,NA,TRBJ1-4,TRBV2,CASSGERDGKLFF,TGTGCCAGCAGTGGGGAAAGGGACGGAAAACTGTTTTTT
NA,once,TRBJ1-4,TRBV19,CASSIEDEKLFF,TGTGCCAGTAGTATAGAGGATGAAAAACTGTTTTTT
NA,NA,TRBJ1-2,TRBV7-3,CASSLYGGFYGYTF,TGTGCCAGCAGCTTATACGGGGGATTTTATGGCTACACCTTC
TRBD1,NA,TRBJ2-5,TRBV6-5,CASNPDRGQETQYF,TGTGCCAGCAACCCGGACAGGGGGCAAGAGACCCAGTACTTC
NA,few,TRBJ1-2,TRBV9,CASSVEESYGYTF,TGTGCCAGCAGCGTCGAGGAGTCCTATGGCTACACCTTC
TRBD1,NA,TRBJ1-5,TRBV7-2,CASSPRQGGQPQHF,TGTGCCAGCAGCCCTAGACAGGGCGGTCAGCCCCAGCATTTT
TRBD1,NA,TRBJ1-3,TRBV12-5,CASGPGGGPPGNTIYF,TGTGCTAGTGGTCCTGGAGGGGGCCCCCCTGGAAACACCATATATTTT
NA,NA,TRBJ1-4,TRBV2,CASKYQGATNEKLFF,TGTGCCAGCAAATACCAGGGTGCAACTAATGAAAAACTGTTTTTT
TRBD1,NA,TRBJ1-1,TRBV2,CASRGQGLMLAFF,TGTGCCAGCAGGGGACAGGGGCTCATGTTAGCTTTCTTT
TRBD1,NA,TRBJ2-7,TRBV6-5,CASRPGQGHLEQYF,TGTGCCAGCAGACCGGGACAGGGGCATCTCGAGCAGTACTTC
NA,NA,TRBJ1-2,TRBV3-1/TRBV3-2,CASSLGRGYTF,TGTGCCAGCAGCTTGGGGCGCGGCTACACCTTC
NA,NA,TRBJ2-6,TRBV11-2,CASSLDQTSSYSGANVLTF,TGTGCCAGCAGCTTAGATCAAACTAGCAGTTACTCTGGGGCCAACGTCCTGACTTTC
TRBD1,NA,TRBJ1-2,TRBV7-6,CASGRGAGGDFRRGNYGYTF,TGTGCCAGCGGCCGCGGGGCAGGGGGCGACTTTCGCCGTGGTAACTATGGCTACACCTTC
TRBD2,NA,TRBJ2-7,TRBV24-1,CATSDSSGTYEQYF,TGTGCCACCAGTGATTCGAGCGGGACCTACGAGCAGTACTTC
TRBD2,NA,TRBJ2-3,TRBV6-5,CASTGTSGAAQYF,TGTGCCAGCACCGGGACTAGCGGGGCCGCGCAGTATTTT
NA,NA,TRBJ2-2,TRBV24-1,CATSTNTGELFF,TGTGCCACCAGTACGAACACCGGGGAGCTGTTTTTT
NA,few,TRBJ1-2,TRBV7-9,CASSLEQGGFYGYTF,TGTGCCAGCAGCTTAGAGCAGGGAGGTTTTTATGGCTACACCTTC
NA,few,TRBJ2-1,TRBV13,CASSLEGTEQFF,TGTGCCAGCAGCTTAGAGGGGACTGAGCAGTTCTTC
NA,few,TRBJ2-3,TRBV5-1,CASSFGGSTDTQYF,TGCGCCAGCAGCTTTGGCGGGAGCACAGATACGCAGTATTTT
NA,NA,TRBJ2-7,TRBV28,CASGKPYEQYF,TGTGCCAGCGGGAAGCCCTACGAGCAGTACTTC
NA,NA,TRBJ2-6,TRBV6-5,CASSYLALLGANVLTF,TGTGCCAGCAGTTACCTAGCCCTTTTGGGGGCCAACGTCCTGACTTTC
NA,NA,TRBJ2-7,TRBV5-6,CASSPPGQTYEQYF,TGTGCCAGCAGCCCCCCGGGACAAACCTACGAGCAGTACTTC